This TCR beta chain was sequenced for a study of cytomegalovirus exposure and HLA in healthy donors. In the case of this clone: The target antigen is unknown.

Notes on the study in general: Researchers catalogued approximately 170 TCR beta chains as cytomegalovirus-associated. In vitro assays verified that a few CMV-associated chains recognized CMV antigens specifically.

The repertoire was sequenced with immunoSEQ multiplex PCR; TCRdb's copy has only in-frame clones and lacks some. The data contain some 310,000 clones, roughly 90% of them singletons. The V and J ends lost 0 bases and 2 bases, in that order; junction bases with no gene match: 12. Germline V gives CDR1 SNHLY, CDR2 FYNNEI. The CDR3 has 18 residues. Source material: PBMCs. The TCR sequence derives from a man aged 30 to 39 in good health and CMV-seronegative. The rearrangement links TRBV2 to TRBJ2-5, with TRBD1 matching over 7 bases. CDR3 in DNA: TGTGCCAGCAGTGAAGCGCTTCTTGTTCGGACAGGACAAGAGACCCAGTACTTC. Protein: CASSEALLVRTGQETQYF.